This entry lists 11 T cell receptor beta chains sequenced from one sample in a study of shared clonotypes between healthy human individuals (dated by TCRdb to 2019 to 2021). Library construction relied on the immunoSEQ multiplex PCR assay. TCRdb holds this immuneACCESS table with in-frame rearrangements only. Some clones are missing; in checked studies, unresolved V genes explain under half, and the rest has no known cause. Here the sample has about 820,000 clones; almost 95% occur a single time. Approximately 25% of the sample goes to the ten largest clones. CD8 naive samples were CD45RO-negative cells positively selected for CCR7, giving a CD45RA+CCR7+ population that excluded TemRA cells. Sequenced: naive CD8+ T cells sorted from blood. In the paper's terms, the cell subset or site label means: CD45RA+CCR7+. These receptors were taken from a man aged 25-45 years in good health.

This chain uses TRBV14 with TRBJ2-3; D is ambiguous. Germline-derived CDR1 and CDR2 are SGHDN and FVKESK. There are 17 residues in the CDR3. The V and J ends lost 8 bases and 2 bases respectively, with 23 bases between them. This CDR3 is CASWTSRLASATDTQYF. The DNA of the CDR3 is TGTGCCAGCTGGACGAGTAGACTGGCTTCCGCCACAGATACGCAGTATTTT. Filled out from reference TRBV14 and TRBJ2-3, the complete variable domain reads EAGVTQFPSHSVIEKGQTVTLRCDPISGHDNLYWYRRVMGKEIKFLLHFVKESKQDESGMPNNRFLAERTGGTYSTLKVQPAELEDSGVYFCASWTSRLASATDTQYFGPGTRLTVL.

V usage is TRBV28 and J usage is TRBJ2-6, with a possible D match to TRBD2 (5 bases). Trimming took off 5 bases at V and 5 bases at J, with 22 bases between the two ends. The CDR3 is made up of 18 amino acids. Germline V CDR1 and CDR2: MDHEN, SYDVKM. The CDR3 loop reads CASSVPSLTQSRANVLTF. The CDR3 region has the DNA TGTGCCAGCAGTGTTCCTAGCTTGACACAAAGTCGGGCCAACGTCCTGACTTTC. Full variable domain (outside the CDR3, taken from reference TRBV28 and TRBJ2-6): DVKVTQSSRYLVKRTGEKVFLECVQDMDHENMFWYRQDPGLGLRLIYFSYDVKMKEKGDIPEGYSVSREKKERFSLILESASTNQTSMYLCASSVPSLTQSRANVLTFGAGSRLTVL.

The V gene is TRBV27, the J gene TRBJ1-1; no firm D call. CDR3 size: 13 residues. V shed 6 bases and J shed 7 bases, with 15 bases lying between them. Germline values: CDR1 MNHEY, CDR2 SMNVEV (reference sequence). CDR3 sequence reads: CASSPNPKLEAFF. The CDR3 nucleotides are TGTGCCAGCAGCCCGAACCCCAAGCTTGAAGCTTTCTTT.

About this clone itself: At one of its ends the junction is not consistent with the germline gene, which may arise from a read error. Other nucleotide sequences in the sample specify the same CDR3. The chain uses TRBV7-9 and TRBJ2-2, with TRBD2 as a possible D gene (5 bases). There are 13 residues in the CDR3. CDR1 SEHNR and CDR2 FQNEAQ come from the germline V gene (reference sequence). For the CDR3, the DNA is TGTGCCAGCAGCTCAGACTCTACTGGGGAGTTGTTTTTT. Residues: CASSSDSTGELFF.

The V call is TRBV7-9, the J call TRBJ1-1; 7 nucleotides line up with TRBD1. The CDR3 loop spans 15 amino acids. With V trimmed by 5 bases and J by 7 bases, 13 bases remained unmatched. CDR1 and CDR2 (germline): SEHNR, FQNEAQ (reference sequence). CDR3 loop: CASSTAGTALFEAFF. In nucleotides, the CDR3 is TGTGCCAGCAGCACAGCCGGGACAGCATTATTTGAAGCTTTCTTT. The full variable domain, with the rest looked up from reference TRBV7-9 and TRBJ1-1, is DTGVSQNPRHKITKRGQNVTFRCDPISEHNRLYWYRQTLGQGPEFLTYFQNEAQLEKSRLLSDRFSAERPKGSFSTLEIQRTEQGDSAMYLCASSTAGTALFEAFFGQGTRLTVV.

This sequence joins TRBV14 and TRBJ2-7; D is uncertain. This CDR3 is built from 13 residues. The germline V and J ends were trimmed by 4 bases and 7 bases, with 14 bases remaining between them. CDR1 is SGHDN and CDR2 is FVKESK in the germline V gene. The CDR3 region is CASSPYLYGEQYF. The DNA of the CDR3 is TGTGCCAGCAGCCCTTATCTATATGGAGAGCAGTACTTC. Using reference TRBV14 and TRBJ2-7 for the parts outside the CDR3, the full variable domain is EAGVTQFPSHSVIEKGQTVTLRCDPISGHDNLYWYRRVMGKEIKFLLHFVKESKQDESGMPNNRFLAERTGGTYSTLKVQPAELEDSGVYFCASSPYLYGEQYFGPGTRLTVT.

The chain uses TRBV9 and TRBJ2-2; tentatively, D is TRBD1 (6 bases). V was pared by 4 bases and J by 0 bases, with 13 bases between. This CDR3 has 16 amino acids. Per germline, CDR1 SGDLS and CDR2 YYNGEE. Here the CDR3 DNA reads TGTGCCAGCAGCCCCCGACAGGCATCGAACACCGGGGAGCTGTTTTTT. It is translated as CASSPRQASNTGELFF. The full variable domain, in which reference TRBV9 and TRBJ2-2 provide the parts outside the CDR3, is DSGVTQTPKHLITATGQRVTLRCSPRSGDLSVYWYQQSLDQGLQFLIQYYNGEERAKGNILERFSAQQFPDLHSELNLSSLELGDSALYFCASSPRQASNTGELFFGEGSRLTVL.

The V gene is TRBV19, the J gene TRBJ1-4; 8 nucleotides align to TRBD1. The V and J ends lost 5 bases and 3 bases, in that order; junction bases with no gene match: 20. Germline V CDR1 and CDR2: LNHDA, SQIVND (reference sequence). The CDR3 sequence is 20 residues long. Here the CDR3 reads CASSLDNYPGQDIANEKLFF. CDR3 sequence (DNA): TGTGCCAGTAGTCTCGATAATTACCCGGGACAGGACATCGCTAATGAAAAACTGTTTTTT.

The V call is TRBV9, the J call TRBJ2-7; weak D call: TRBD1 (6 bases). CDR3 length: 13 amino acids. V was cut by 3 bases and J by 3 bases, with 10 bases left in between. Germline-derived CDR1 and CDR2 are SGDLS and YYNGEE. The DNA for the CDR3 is TGTGCCAGCAGCGCCGAACAGGGCTACGAGCAGTACTTC. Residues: CASSAEQGYEQYF.

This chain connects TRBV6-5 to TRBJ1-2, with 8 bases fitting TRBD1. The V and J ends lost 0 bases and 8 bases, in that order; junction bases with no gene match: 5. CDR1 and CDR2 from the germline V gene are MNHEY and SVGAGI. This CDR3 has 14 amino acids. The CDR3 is CASSYSRQGFGYTF. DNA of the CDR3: TGTGCCAGCAGTTACTCACGACAGGGGTTCGGCTACACCTTC.

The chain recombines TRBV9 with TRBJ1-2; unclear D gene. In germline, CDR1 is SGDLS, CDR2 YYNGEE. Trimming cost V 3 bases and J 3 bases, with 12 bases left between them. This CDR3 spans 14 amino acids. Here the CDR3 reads CASSGPGGYYGYTF. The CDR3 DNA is TGTGCCAGCAGCGGACCGGGAGGGTACTATGGCTACACCTTC. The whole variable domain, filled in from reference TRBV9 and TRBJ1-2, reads DSGVTQTPKHLITATGQRVTLRCSPRSGDLSVYWYQQSLDQGLQFLIQYYNGEERAKGNILERFSAQQFPDLHSELNLSSLELGDSALYFCASSGPGGYYGYTFGSGTRLTVV.